A single T cell receptor beta chain is shown here with its context. The data belong to a study of T-cell reconstitution after alpha-beta-depleted transplantation in children. The TCRbeta library incorporated unique molecular identifiers. Each CDR3 protein is one row after TCRdb ran MiXCR on the PCR reads. The repertoire holds some 500,000 distinct CDR3 sequences, with about 18% as singletons. Deletions cut 4 bases from V and 0 bases from J, with 13 bases between. The CDR3 is 16 amino acids. The V gene's germline CDR1 is MRHNA and CDR2 SNTAGT. This sequence originates from a human donor who donated a stem cell graft to a child with acute lymphoblastic leukemia. V is TRBV6-4 and J is TRBJ2-1; no reliable D call. Sequenced here: PBMCs from the stem cell graft donor, sampled from the stem cell graft. The CDR3 sequence is CASSVNGLGSYNEQFF. CDR3 bases: TGTGCCAGCAGTGTAAACGGGTTAGGCTCCTACAATGAGCAGTTCTTC.